This TCR beta chain came from a study of regulatory and conventional T cells in RAG deficiency. Study-level findings and limits: Shorter CDR3s in all patient subsets; >80% Treg-Tconv overlap in Omenn. Other subsets showed around 10-fold reductions, but Treg unique TCR beta sequences fell approximately 90-fold in these patients. These Omenn syndrome Treg sorts may hold peripherally activated cells instead. Control T-cell subsets had markedly higher Shannon entropy and lower Simpson indices than RAG-deficient patients.

A note on this clone: The antigen is undetermined.

TCRdb keeps only in-frame clones here, not all; method: immunoSEQ multiplex PCR. Altogether roughly 32,000 clones are present, approximately 90% being singletons, with the ten largest covering approximately 13%. The length of the CDR3 is 17 residues. The V gene's germline CDR1 is SGHAT and CDR2 FQNNGV. J lost 0 bases, V lost 5 bases, and 10 bases had no gene match. These records were also assigned to another study, of regulatory T cells. This second study notes: Primers: 52 TRBV forward and 13 TRBJ reverse.

The sample taken for sequencing was CD8+ T cells sorted from blood. V usage is TRBV11-2 and J usage is TRBJ1-3, with 7 bases identical to TRBD1. The source is a human donor in good health. The CDR3 is CASSLDPGQSSGNTIYF. Here the CDR3 DNA reads TGTGCCAGCAGCCTCGATCCGGGACAGAGCTCTGGAAACACCATATATTTT.